This T cell receptor beta chain was observed in a study of blood T cell repertoires in COVID-19. Study as a whole: PBMCs, B-cell-depleted T cells, or T cells provided the cDNA or gDNA that made up the material.

Participants' reported clinical history set cohort assignment. What the recovered Cohort 3 donors had was two negative PCRs, clearance, or symptom resolution. This table comes from immunoSEQ multiplex PCR, and its TCRdb copy is limited to in-frame clones, with some not included. The data hold 330,000 or so clones, with about 92% observed a single time. J lost 8 bases, V lost 5 bases, and 14 bases had no gene match. CDR3 length: 15 residues. CDR1 and CDR2 (germline): MDHEN, SYDVKM. The chain recombines TRBV28 with TRBJ1-2; 7 bases are a match to TRBD1. Material for sequencing was PBMCs or T cells enriched from blood (not recorded which). The sequence was collected from a woman in her thirties who had recovered from COVID-19. CDR3 DNA sequence: TGTGCCAGCAGTAACTCGGCGACAGGGTCGAGGGGCTACACCTTC. Protein: CASSNSATGSRGYTF.